What follows are 20 T cell receptor beta chains derived from one specimen sequenced in a study of blood T cell repertoires in COVID-19. Using immunoSEQ multiplex PCR, the repertoire was profiled, and TCRdb retains in-frame clones only, with some absent. The sample shows about 130,000 clones, about 75% of them seen only once. The sequenced sample consisted of peripheral blood. All receptors derive from a man older than 75 with acute or convalescent COVID-19.

In this sample, this clone turned up many times. V usage is TRBV6-5 and J usage is TRBJ1-4; TRBD1 matches at 8 bases. This CDR3 region has 15 residues. V shed 5 bases and J 2 bases; nucleotides not matched to a gene: 4. From germline, CDR1 is MNHEY and CDR2 SVGAGI. In DNA, the CDR3 is TGTGCCAGCAGTCCCGGACAGGGTACTAATGAAAAACTGTTTTTT. This translates into CASSPGQGTNEKLFF.

This chain connects TRBV18 to TRBJ2-2, with D maybe TRBD1 (6 bases). The CDR3 has 14 residues. Trimming shortened V by 2 bases and J by 6 bases, and 10 bases separated the two germline ends. Germline-derived CDR1 and CDR2 are KGHSH and LQKENI. The CDR3 DNA follows: TGTGCCAGCTCACCAGGGGGCACCGCCGGGGAGCTGTTTTTT. Its protein product is CASSPGGTAGELFF.

The chain recombines TRBV7-9 with TRBJ1-6; TRBD1 agrees at 8 bases. The CDR3 spans 14 residues. CDR1 is SEHNR and CDR2 is FQNEAQ in the germline V gene (reference sequence). V shed 5 bases and J 9 bases; nucleotides not matched to a gene: 6. This CDR3 reads CASSQQGGLSPLHF. The CDR3 region has the DNA TGTGCCAGCAGCCAACAGGGGGGCCTTTCACCCCTCCACTTT.

This clone turned up a few times. The chain links TRBV29-1 to TRBJ1-6; D unclear. The CDR3 contains 14 residues. V was shortened by 6 bases and J by 5 bases, with 14 bases between the two germline ends. From germline, CDR1 is SQVTM and CDR2 ANQGSEA. The CDR3 spells CSVRTHGDNSPLHF. The CDR3 DNA is TGCAGCGTCCGTACCCACGGGGATAATTCACCCCTCCACTTT.

The chain recombines TRBV29-1 with TRBJ2-3; 8 nucleotides line up with TRBD2. CDR1 SQVTM and CDR2 ANQGSEA come from the germline V gene. V lost 4 bases to trimming and J lost 0 bases; unmatched junction nucleotides: 15. The CDR3 consists of 18 residues. CDR3 nucleotides: TGCAGCGTTGTAGGGGGGACTAGAGGTCCGGTGAGCACAGATACGCAGTATTTT. It translates to CSVVGGTRGPVSTDTQYF.

The sample holds one count of this clone. The rearrangement uses TRBV3-1 (or the pseudogene TRBV3-2) and TRBJ2-1; TRBD1 aligns across 7 bases. Germline assignment: CDR1 LGHDT and CDR2 YNNKEL (reference sequence). V trimming: 4 bases; J trimming: 6 bases; junction bases outside the gene matches: 3. The CDR3 is 13 residues long. The CDR3 nucleotides read TGTGCCAGCAGCCTATCAGGGGGCAATGAGCAGTTCTTC. It yields the protein CASSLSGGNEQFF.

This clone was seen only a few times. The J gene is TRBJ2-7, the V gene TRBV29-1; TRBD1 aligns across 7 bases. This CDR3 spans 11 amino acids. V shed 5 bases, J shed 5 bases, and the junction held 3 bases outside the gene matches. Germline CDR1 SQVTM, CDR2 ANQGSEA. The CDR3 loop is CSVNRGDEQYF. CDR3 coding DNA: TGCAGCGTTAACAGGGGAGACGAGCAGTACTTC.

This clone came up many times. This chain joins TRBV12-3 or TRBV12-4 and TRBJ1-6, with D hard to call. Trimming removed 7 bases at V and 2 bases at J, with 6 bases between. The CDR3 sequence is 13 residues long. The CDR3 here is CASTMAYNSPLHF. CDR3 nucleotides: TGTGCCAGCACTATGGCCTATAATTCACCCCTCCACTTT.

V and J are TRBV11-2 and TRBJ2-2, with D perhaps TRBD1 (6 bases). CDR1 and CDR2 from the germline V gene are SGHAT and FQNNGV. The V end was cut by 6 bases, the J end by 4 bases, with 27 bases between. The CDR3 spans 19 residues. CDR3 amino acids: CASRLEGQFSPGRTGELFF. The CDR3 DNA follows: TGTGCCAGCAGGCTAGAGGGACAATTTTCGCCAGGACGCACCGGGGAGCTGTTTTTT.

The chain employs TRBV5-4 and TRBJ2-3, with D possibly TRBD2 on 6 matching bases. Per germline, CDR1 SGHNT and CDR2 YYREEE (reference sequence). This CDR3 is 18 amino acids long. With 0 bases removed from V and 4 bases from J, the gap between germline ends came to 21 bases. The CDR3, as DNA: TGTGCCAGCAGCTTGGAGGGCGGGGTAGACTTTGAGGCAGATACGCAGTATTTT. Translated: CASSLEGGVDFEADTQYF. The variable domain in full, with the rest retrieved from reference TRBV5-4 and TRBJ2-3, is ETGVTQSPTHLIKTRGQQVTLRCSSQSGHNTVSWYQQALGQGPQFIFQYYREEENGRGNFPPRFSGLQFPNYSSELNVNALELDDSALYLCASSLEGGVDFEADTQYFGPGTRLTVL.

The sample holds one count of this clone. V usage is TRBV18 and J usage is TRBJ2-7, with TRBD1 identical over 7 bases. Germline V gene data show CDR1 as KGHSH and CDR2 as LQKENI. The CDR3 is made up of 14 amino acids. Unmatched junction bases numbered 4, after V lost 3 bases and J lost 2 bases. As DNA, the CDR3 is TGTGCCAGCTCACCGCGTCAGGGGGCCTACGAGCAGTACTTC. Its translation: CASSPRQGAYEQYF. The complete variable domain, with remaining parts taken from reference TRBV18 and TRBJ2-7, reads NAGVMQNPRHLVRRRGQEARLRCSPMKGHSHVYWYRQLPEEGLKFMVYLQKENIIDESGMPKERFSAEFPKEGPSILRIQQVVRGDSAAYFCASSPRQGAYEQYFGPGTRLTVT.

This clone was seen only a few times. The chain has TRBV19 and TRBJ2-7; D might be TRBD1 (5 bases). Germline CDR1 LNHDA, CDR2 SQIVND (reference sequence). The CDR3 is made up of 15 amino acids. V dropped 3 bases and J dropped 5 bases, with 17 bases sitting between them. DNA of the CDR3: TGTGCCAGTAGTATCCGGACAATAAACGGCCACGAGCAGTACTTC. This gives the protein CASSIRTINGHEQYF.

The V gene is TRBV7-6, the J gene TRBJ1-6; perhaps TRBD1 as D (5 bases). Germline CDR1 SGHVS, CDR2 FNYEAQ. V was pared by 1 base and J by 1 base, with 8 bases between. The CDR3 is made up of 16 amino acids. The CDR3 loop is CASSLEGNSYNSPLHF. The CDR3 nucleotides read TGTGCCAGCAGCTTAGAGGGGAATTCCTATAATTCACCCCTCCACTTT.

Details on this clone: Other DNA variants within this sample encode the same CDR3. The rearrangement uses TRBV6-5 and TRBJ1-6; TRBD1 matches at 7 bases. This CDR3 has 15 amino acids. The V gene's germline CDR1 is MNHEY and CDR2 SVGAGI. V lost 5 bases, J lost 0 bases, and 1 base stayed unmatched. Written as DNA, the CDR3 is TGTGCCAGCAGTAGACAGGGCTCCTATAATTCACCCCTCCACTTT. Amino acids: CASSRQGSYNSPLHF.

This clone was seen more than once but under ten times. The V gene is TRBV10-3, the J gene TRBJ2-2; 8 bases map to TRBD1. J lost 0 bases, V lost 6 bases, and 3 bases had no gene match. Germline-derived CDR1 and CDR2 are ENHRY and SYGVKD. The CDR3 consists of 15 residues. This CDR3 reads CAISGQGANTGELFF. DNA of the CDR3: TGTGCCATCAGCGGACAGGGAGCGAACACCGGGGAGCTGTTTTTT.

The CDR3 DNA follows: TGTGCCACCAGCAGCGGGGGGACAGGCCGAAGGGGCTACACCTTC. It specifies CATSSGGTGRRGYTF. This rearrangement joins TRBV15 to TRBJ1-2; 8 nucleotides match TRBD1. Per germline, CDR1 LNHNV and CDR2 YYDKDF (reference sequence). Trimming cost V 3 bases and J 8 bases; bases outside gene matches: 11. The CDR3 is 15 residues long.

V usage is TRBV6-5 and J usage is TRBJ2-2, with 7 bases lining up with TRBD1. The CDR3 has 13 residues. V was pared by 6 bases and J by 6 bases, with 4 bases of the junction left unmatched. CDR1 is MNHEY and CDR2 is SVGAGI in the germline V gene. The CDR3 protein is CASSLQGAGELFF. The CDR3 DNA reads TGTGCCAGCAGCCTCCAGGGGGCCGGGGAGCTGTTTTTT.

The rearrangement links TRBV27 to TRBJ2-7; D remains ambiguous. V was cut by 2 bases and J by 2 bases, with 7 bases left in between. The CDR3 sequence is 13 residues long. CDR1 MNHEY and CDR2 SMNVEV come from the germline V gene (reference sequence). CDR3 in amino acids: CASSLAAAYEQYF. The CDR3 DNA reads TGTGCCAGCAGTTTAGCGGCAGCCTACGAGCAGTACTTC.

This clone was seen a few times. This chain uses TRBV15 with TRBJ1-4; D is ambiguous. V was clipped by 0 bases and J by 5 bases, with 10 bases between them. Germline values: CDR1 LNHNV, CDR2 YYDKDF (reference sequence). This CDR3 has 15 residues. In nucleotides, the CDR3 is TGTGCCACCAGCAGAGAGGGTCGGAGAAATGAAAAACTGTTTTTT. Translation: CATSREGRRNEKLFF.

This chain joins TRBV5-1 and TRBJ2-2; possibly TRBD2 for D (5 bases). CDR1 SGHRS and CDR2 YFSETQ come from the germline V gene. V lost 3 bases to trimming and J lost 8 bases, with 14 bases between them. The CDR3 has 14 amino acids. The CDR3 region is CASSSREGRGELFF. In nucleotides, the CDR3 is TGCGCCAGCAGCTCTCGGGAAGGGCGAGGGGAGCTGTTTTTT.